This T cell receptor (beta chain) was found in a study of cytomegalovirus exposure and HLA in healthy donors. Study results and caveats: Subsequent analysis of the 120 or so validation repertoires found a tendency for first-cohort TCR clusters to co-occur. In vitro confirmation showed three CMV-associated chains to be CMV antigen specific.

Germline CDR1 reads WSHSY; CDR2 reads SAAADI. The length of the CDR3 is 15 residues. The trim removed 6 bases at V and 6 bases at J, leaving 8 bases unmatched. This clone appeared once. Its specificity is unknown. Some clones are missing from TCRdb's copy, which holds only in-frame ones; the method was immunoSEQ multiplex PCR. The sample yields under 200,000 clones, about 81% seen once. Among the roughly 120 subjects of the validation cohort, separate from the approximately 670-subject first cohort, were the donors. The V and J genes are TRBV10-2 and TRBJ2-1; 10 nucleotides match TRBD2. The clonotype comes from a woman in her twenties or thirties in good health and CMV-seronegative. Sequenced material: PBMCs. Here the CDR3 reads CASSPPGLALNEQFF. In nucleotides, the CDR3 is TGCGCCAGCAGCCCACCGGGACTAGCGCTCAATGAGCAGTTCTTC.